The 8 T cell receptor beta chains listed next were all sequenced from one sample in a study of cytomegalovirus exposure and HLA in healthy donors. Profiled with immunoSEQ multiplex PCR; TCRdb holds only in-frame clones, not every one. The sample has approximately 160,000 clones; roughly 80% are singletons. Sequenced input: PBMCs. Source of these receptors: a man under 40 in good health and CMV-seropositive.

The J gene is TRBJ1-1, the V gene TRBV7-2, with 7 nucleotides matching TRBD1. The CDR3 covers 14 residues. Germline-derived CDR1 and CDR2 are SGHTA and FQGNSA. V dropped 5 bases and J dropped 1; count of bases not matched to a gene: 4. CDR3 sequence: CASSPRGWNTEAFF. The CDR3 DNA sequence: TGTGCCAGCAGCCCCAGGGGGTGGAACACTGAAGCTTTCTTT.

The V gene is TRBV6-1, the J gene TRBJ2-5; 7 bases agree with TRBD2. With V trimmed by 1 base and J by 2 bases, 13 bases remained unmatched. The CDR3 has 18 residues. CDR1 and CDR2 (germline): MNHNS, SASEGT. The CDR3 here is CASSEVAAGWEGQETQYF. The CDR3 DNA reads as TGTGCCAGCAGTGAAGTGGCGGCGGGGTGGGAGGGACAAGAGACCCAGTACTTC.

This chain joins TRBV5-5 and TRBJ1-6; 7 bases are a match to TRBD1. With V trimmed by 7 bases and J by 0 bases, 16 bases remained unmatched. CDR1 and CDR2 (germline): SGHKS, YYEKEE (reference sequence). This CDR3 comprises 19 residues. CDR3 DNA sequence: TGTGCCAGCCGGCGATCCCTCGGGACAGCTTTCTCCTATAATTCACCCCTCCACTTT. Translated, it gives CASRRSLGTAFSYNSPLHF.

The chain uses TRBV4-1 and TRBJ1-1, with D uncertain. The CDR3 sequence is 15 residues long. The ends were cut back, 3 bases at V and 4 bases at J, with 15 bases in the middle. The V gene's germline CDR1 is MGHRA and CDR2 YSYEKL. The CDR3 protein is CASSHQTGLGTEAFF. Here the CDR3 DNA reads TGCGCCAGCAGCCACCAGACTGGTCTGGGCACTGAAGCTTTCTTT.

This chain joins TRBV4-1 and TRBJ1-1, with 8 bases matching TRBD1. V was pared by 4 bases and J by 5 bases, with 18 bases of the junction left unmatched. This CDR3 contains 18 residues. Germline CDR1 and CDR2: MGHRA and YSYEKL. The CDR3 loop is CASSLYRRQGTNNTEAFF. In nucleotides, the CDR3 is TGCGCCAGCAGCCTATACAGAAGACAGGGGACGAACAATACTGAAGCTTTCTTT.

The V gene is TRBV7-2, the J gene TRBJ1-4; 8 bases match TRBD1. Germline V lookup: CDR1 SGHTA, CDR2 FQGNSA. With 0 bases clipped from V and 4 bases from J, the junction kept 4 bases outside the gene matches. CDR3 size: 16 residues. The CDR3 sequence is CASSLAGQVFNEKLFF. Written as DNA, the CDR3 is TGTGCCAGCAGCTTAGCGGGACAGGTGTTTAATGAAAAACTGTTTTTT. Variable domain in full (rest from reference TRBV7-2 and TRBJ1-4): GAGVSQSPSNKVTEKGKDVELRCDPISGHTALYWYRQSLGQGLEFLIYFQGNSAPDKSGLPSDRFSAERTGGSVSTLTIQRTQQEDSAVYLCASSLAGQVFNEKLFFGSGTQLSVL.

This rearrangement joins TRBV18 to TRBJ1-3, with D tentatively TRBD1 (6 bases). This CDR3 has 18 amino acids. Germline CDR1 and CDR2: KGHSH and LQKENI. Trimming cost V 0 bases and J 8 bases, with 23 bases left between them. CDR3 DNA sequence: TGTGCCAGCTCACCACCCTCGGCAGGGGCGGCTTCGTCGGACACCATATATTTT. Residues: CASSPPSAGAASSDTIYF.

The chain is built from TRBV5-1 and TRBJ1-2; 9 positions agree with TRBD1. This CDR3 comprises 16 residues. Germline V gives CDR1 SGHRS, CDR2 YFSETQ. The J segment lost 2 bases and the V segment lost 4 bases, leaving 9 bases of the junction unmatched. The CDR3 DNA follows: TGCGCCAGCAGCGCCCCCCCCGGACAGGGGAACTATGGCTACACCTTC. This sequence encodes CASSAPPGQGNYGYTF.